One and the same sample provided the 13 T cell receptor beta chains below, sequenced in a study of tumor-infiltrating lymphocytes in primary liver carcinoma. A constant-region primer primed TCR beta cDNA synthesis from about 0.55 ug of total RNA. Modified slightly, ARM-PCR produced TCR beta libraries over three nested multiplex PCR rounds. In the first two PCR rounds, TRBV1-TRBV30 forward primers were paired with a C-beta reverse primer, and each round lasted roughly 9 cycles. TCRdb independently ran MiXCR on the multiplex PCR reads; one entry per CDR3 protein. Of 25,000 to 35,000 distinct CDR3 sequences listed, over 60% were seen once; the top ten hold 35% to 40%. Taking roughly 20-34 mg of unsorted bulk tissue, the authors co-extracted RNA and DNA. The source material was liver tumor tissue from sampling region 5. Subset here: tumor region T5, tumor centre. Receptors were obtained from a man aged 40-50 years with primary liver carcinoma and hepatitis B virus infection.

V usage is TRBV4-3 and J usage is TRBJ2-7; tentative D call: TRBD2 (6 bases). Trimming stripped 8 bases from V and 2 bases from J, with 19 bases between. Germline V gene lookup returns CDR1 LGHNA and CDR2 YSLEER. This CDR3 has 15 amino acids. The CDR3 sequence is CASCYDRETPYEQYF. The CDR3 DNA reads TGCGCCAGCTGCTATGATCGGGAGACTCCCTACGAGCAGTACTTC.

Worth noting for this clonotype: The junction shows a germline mismatch at one end, possibly a read error. This sequence joins TRBV6-6 and TRBJ2-7, with 10 nucleotides matching TRBD1. Per germline, CDR1 MNHNY and CDR2 SVGAGI (reference sequence). This CDR3 has 17 amino acids. The CDR3 is CASCYGRGTGDDYEQYF. The CDR3 bases are TGTGCCAGCTGTTACGGGAGAGGGACAGGGGACGACTACGAACAGTACTTC.

This chain uses TRBV4-1 with TRBJ1-2, with 8 bases aligning to TRBD1. The CDR3 extends over 14 amino acids. Germline-derived CDR1 and CDR2 are MGHRA and YSYEKL. The CDR3 sequence is CANSQGDRNHGYTF. The CDR3 nucleotides read TGCGCTAACAGCCAAGGGGACAGGAACCATGGCTACACCTTC.

The J gene is TRBJ2-7, the V gene TRBV10-3; 15 positions agree with TRBD2. CDR1 and CDR2 (germline): ENHRY, SYGVKD. There are 19 residues in the CDR3. V was clipped by 7 bases and J by 0 bases; unmatched bases: 13. CDR3 residues: CAITRRLGLAGGFSYEQYF. The CDR3 bases are TGTGCCATCACCAGACGATTAGGACTAGCGGGAGGGTTCTCCTACGAGCAGTACTTC.

The gene calls are TRBV4-2 and TRBJ2-7; possibly TRBD1 or TRBD2 for D (6 bases each). V shed 4 bases and J shed 4 bases, with 17 bases lying between them. The germline gives CDR1 LGHNA, CDR2 YNFKEQ. The CDR3 spans 15 residues. The CDR3 nucleotides read TGTGCCAGCAGCCCAGATGGGGGGCCCCCTTACGAGCAGTACTTC. This gives the protein CASSPDGGPPYEQYF.

This chain connects TRBV7-9 to TRBJ2-1; D possibly corresponds to TRBD1 (6 bases). The V end was cut by 6 bases, the J end by 7 bases, with 25 bases between. The CDR3 runs 17 residues. CDR1 is SEHNR and CDR2 is FQNEAQ in the germline V gene (reference sequence). Here the CDR3 DNA reads TGTGCCAGCAGTTTACCATATCAGGGGCCAAAAAGAAATGAGCAGTTCTTC. It encodes CASSLPYQGPKRNEQFF.

Worth noting for this clonotype: It is likely a read error, because the conserved phenylalanine at the end of the CDR3 is missing. The DNA is left out, because the CDR3 cannot be placed on it with certainty; the CDR3 is given as TCRdb lists it. The gene calls are TRBV4-2 and TRBJ1-1; no check of the table's D call, TRBD1, against the DNA was made. The CDR3 contains 17 residues when both ends are counted. Germline V gives CDR1 LGHNA, CDR2 YNFKEQ. The CDR3 is CASSQEYGQGFWIEAFL.

Points on this clonotype: One junction end does not reproduce the germline sequence, and a read error may be involved. The rearrangement joins TRBV11-2 to TRBJ2-2; D possibly matches TRBD1 or TRBD2 (5 bases each). Germline lookup yields CDR1 SGHAT and CDR2 FQNNGV. This CDR3 contains 13 residues. The CDR3 bases are TGTGCCAACAGCTTGACGGACACCGGGGAGCTGTCTTTC. Its translation: CANSLTDTGELSF. Together with reference TRBV11-2 and TRBJ2-2, the CDR3 gives the full variable domain: EAGVAQSPRYKIIEKRQSVAFWCNPISGHATLYWYQQILGQGPKLLIQFQNNGVVDDSQLPKDRFSAERLKGVDSTLKIQPAKLEDSAVYLCANSLTDTGELSFGEGSRLTVL.

With regard to this clonotype: The germline gene is not matched at one end of the junction; a read error may be the cause. The CDR3 loop reads CASSSGASYSYTF. DNA for the CDR3: TGTGCCAGCAGCTCAGGAGCTAGCTATAGCTACACCTTC. This chain connects TRBV11-2 to TRBJ1-2; no clear D. CDR3 size: 13 residues. Per germline, CDR1 SGHAT and CDR2 FQNNGV.

This clonotype has only one observation. No conserved phenylalanine or tryptophan ends this CDR3, so it is likely a read error. CDR3 DNA sequence: TGTGCCATCAGTGAGAGAGGCACTGGAGCTTTCTCT. This codes for CAISERGTGAFS. The chain joins TRBV10-3 to TRBJ1-1; D uncertain. This CDR3 is built from 12 residues. Germline CDR1 and CDR2: ENHRY and SYGVKD.

Note on this clonotype: One end of the junction fails to match germline, which may point to a read error. The chain combines TRBV4-3 with TRBJ2-3; 10 nucleotides line up with TRBD2. CDR1 is LGHNA and CDR2 is YSLEER in the germline V gene. This CDR3 contains 18 residues. CDR3 region: CASSQVALLAGAINTQYF. Here the CDR3 DNA reads TGTGCCAGCAGCCAAGTGGCGCTTCTAGCGGGAGCCATAAATACGCAGTATTTT.

CDR3 sequence (DNA): TGTGCCAGCACCCCGACAGCAAACACTGAAGCTTTCTTT. It encodes CASTPTANTEAFF. The V call is TRBV11-2, the J call TRBJ1-1; tentatively, D is TRBD1 (5 bases). Germline V lookup: CDR1 SGHAT, CDR2 FQNNGV. CDR3 length: 13 amino acids. V was cut by 7 bases and J by 2 bases, with 11 bases left in between.

With regard to this clonotype: A read error may be the cause here, since a much bigger clone is one base away. CDR3: CASSPGQAGNTIYF. CDR3 nucleotides: TGTGCCAGCAGCCCAGGACAGGCTGGAAACACCATATATTTT. This chain joins TRBV7-9 and TRBJ1-3, with 7 bases fitting TRBD1. Germline V gene data show CDR1 as SEHNR and CDR2 as FQNEAQ (reference sequence). The CDR3 length is 14 residues. V lost 5 bases to trimming and J lost 2 bases; unmatched junction nucleotides: 3.